The 2 T cell receptor beta chains below all came from one sample that was sequenced in a study of identical twins. A single record per CDR3 protein comes from TCRdb applying MiXCR to the 5' RACE reads. Of 150,000 or so distinct CDR3 sequences in the sample, roughly 3.2% were seen once. Sequencing used memory T cells sorted from blood. The receptors here all came from a man aged 18 to 29 in good health.

This clonotype was seen many times. The V and J genes are TRBV3-1 and TRBJ2-1, with unresolved D. Germline V gene sequence: CDR1 LGHDT, CDR2 YNNKEL (reference sequence). The CDR3 loop spans 14 amino acids. V was trimmed by 2 bases and J by 5 bases, leaving 10 bases between them. The CDR3 sequence is CASSQSFQDNEQFF. CDR3 bases: TGTGCCAGCAGCCAAAGTTTCCAGGACAATGAGCAGTTCTTC.

This chain joins TRBV3-1 and TRBJ2-7; the match to TRBD1 covers 9 bases. This CDR3 contains 16 residues. Per the germline V gene, CDR1 is LGHDT and CDR2 is YNNKEL (reference sequence). Germline trimming cut 5 bases from V and 1 base from J; bases unmatched to any gene: 9. The CDR3 nucleotides are TGTGCCAGCAGCTACTCCGGGACAGGGCTTTCCTACGAGCAGTACTTC. Its translation: CASSYSGTGLSYEQYF.